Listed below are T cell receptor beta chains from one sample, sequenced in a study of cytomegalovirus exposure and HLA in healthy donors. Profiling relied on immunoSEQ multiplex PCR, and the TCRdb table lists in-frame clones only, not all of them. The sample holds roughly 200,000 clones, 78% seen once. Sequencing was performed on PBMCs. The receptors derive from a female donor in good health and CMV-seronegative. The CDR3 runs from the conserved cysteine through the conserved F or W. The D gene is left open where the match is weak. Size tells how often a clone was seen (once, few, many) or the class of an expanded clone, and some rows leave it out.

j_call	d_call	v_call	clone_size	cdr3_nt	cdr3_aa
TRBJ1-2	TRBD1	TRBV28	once	TGTGCCAGCAGTTTTGGATGGACAGGGAACTATGGCTACACCTTC	CASSFGWTGNYGYTF
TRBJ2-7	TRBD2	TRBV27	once	TGTGCCAGCAGGGAGAGTAGCGGGAGAATAGGGGAGCAGTACTTC	CASRESSGRIGEQYF
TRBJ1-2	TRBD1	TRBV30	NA	TGTGCCTGCCCCGGGACAGAGATAAGACGGTATGGCTACACCTTC	CACPGTEIRRYGYTF
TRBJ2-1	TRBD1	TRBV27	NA	TGTGCCAGCAGTCCCCTGAGGACAGGGTCCTACAATGAGCAGTTCTTC	CASSPLRTGSYNEQFF
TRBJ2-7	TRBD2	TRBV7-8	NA	TGTGCCAGCAGCTTTAAACGGGGGGGCTACGAGCAGTACTTC	CASSFKRGGYEQYF
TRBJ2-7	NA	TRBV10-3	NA	TGTGCCATCGGGGCTAGCGCCTACTACGAGCAGTACTTC	CAIGASAYYEQYF
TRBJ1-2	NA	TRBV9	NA	TGTGCCAGCAGCGTAGCCCGGGACACCCCTAACTATGGCTACACCTTC	CASSVARDTPNYGYTF
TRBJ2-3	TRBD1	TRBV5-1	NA	TGCGCCAGCAGCGAAACAGGGGTCACAGATACGCAGTATTTT	CASSETGVTDTQYF
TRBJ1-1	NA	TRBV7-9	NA	TGTGCCAGCAGCTTAGGACAGGCCTACATGAACACTGAAGCTTTCTTT	CASSLGQAYMNTEAFF
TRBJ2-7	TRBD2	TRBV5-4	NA	TGTGCCAGCAGCTCCCGGGCTAGCGGGAGCTACGAGCAGTACTTC	CASSSRASGSYEQYF
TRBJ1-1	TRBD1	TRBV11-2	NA	TGTGCCAGCAGCTTTACTGACAGGGGCGAAGCTTTCTTT	CASSFTDRGEAFF
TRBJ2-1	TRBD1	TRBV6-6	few	TGTGCCAGCAGTCGGGACAGCTACAATGAGCAGTTCTTC	CASSRDSYNEQFF
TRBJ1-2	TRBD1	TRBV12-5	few	TGTGCTAGTGGAGCCGGGACAGCCACCCATGGCTACACCTTC	CASGAGTATHGYTF
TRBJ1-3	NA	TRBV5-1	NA	TGCGCCAGCAGCTTGAACGGGGAACCTTCTGGAAACACCATATATTTT	CASSLNGEPSGNTIYF
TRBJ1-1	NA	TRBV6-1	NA	TGTGCCAGCGCGCCTCCGGACGGGATAGGTCTGGAAGCTTTCTTT	CASAPPDGIGLEAFF
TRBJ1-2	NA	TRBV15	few	TGTGCCACCAGCAGAGGACAGTCCTATGGCTACACCTTC	CATSRGQSYGYTF
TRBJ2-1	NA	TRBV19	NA	TGTGCCAGTAGTCCTTCTTCGACCGGGACACCCCAGTTCTTC	CASSPSSTGTPQFF
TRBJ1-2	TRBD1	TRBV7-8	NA	TGTGCCAGCAGCCTCCGTCCAGGGGGCCCCAACTATGGCTACACCTTC	CASSLRPGGPNYGYTF
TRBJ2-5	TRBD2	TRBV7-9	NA	TGTTCCAGCAGCCAAAAGCGGGGGGGCCTTGAGACCCAGTACTTC	CSSSQKRGGLETQYF
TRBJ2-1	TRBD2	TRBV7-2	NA	TGTGCCAGCAGCTTTTCGAGCGGGAGTGAGAATGAGCAGTTCTTC	CASSFSSGSENEQFF
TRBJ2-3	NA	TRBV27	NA	TGTGCCAGCAGTTTGGGGGCAGGAGCAGATACGCAGTATTTT	CASSLGAGADTQYF
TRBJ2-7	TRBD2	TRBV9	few	TGTGCCAGCAGCGTAGCTACGGGGGGGAACGAGCAGTACTTC	CASSVATGGNEQYF
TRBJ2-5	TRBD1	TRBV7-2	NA	TGTGCCAGCAGCTTAGACAGGGGGCGAGAGACCCAGTACTTC	CASSLDRGRETQYF
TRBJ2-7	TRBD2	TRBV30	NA	TGTGCCTGGAGTGGGGCGCGGGAGGGTGCTAAAGAGCAGTACTTC	CAWSGAREGAKEQYF
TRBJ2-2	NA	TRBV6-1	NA	TGTGCCAGCAGTGGACTGGACACACCGAGAGGGGAGCTGTTTTTT	CASSGLDTPRGELFF
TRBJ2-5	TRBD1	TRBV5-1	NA	TGCGCCAGCAGCTTATTACCCGGGACAGGGACTGGAGAGACCCAGTACTTC	CASSLLPGTGTGETQYF
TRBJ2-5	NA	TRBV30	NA	TGTGCCTGGAGTAGGAGACTCCCGCGAGAGACCCAGTACTTC	CAWSRRLPRETQYF
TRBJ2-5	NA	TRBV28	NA	TGTGCCACCCAGTCTCCCGGGACATTAAAGCAGTACTTC	CATQSPGTLKQYF
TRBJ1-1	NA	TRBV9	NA	TGTGCCAGCAGCGCAGGGGCCTCACTGGACACTGAAGCTTTCTTT	CASSAGASLDTEAFF
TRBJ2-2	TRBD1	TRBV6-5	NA	TGTGCCAGCAGTTACTCCAGGGGGCTGGCCGGGGAGCTGTTTTTT	CASSYSRGLAGELFF
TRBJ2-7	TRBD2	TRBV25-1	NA	TGTGCCAGCAGTGGGACTAGCGGTCCCTACGAGCAGTACTTC	CASSGTSGPYEQYF
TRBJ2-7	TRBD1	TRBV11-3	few	TGTGCCAGCAGCTTAGGGGGACAGGGCCCCTACGAGCAGTACTTC	CASSLGGQGPYEQYF
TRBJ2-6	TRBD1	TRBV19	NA	TGTGCCAGTAGCCAAGGGGGCGCAAGCTCTGGGGCCAACGTCCTGACTTTC	CASSQGGASSGANVLTF
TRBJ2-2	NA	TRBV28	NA	TGTGCCAGCAGGGTCCGACAGACATACACCGGGGAGCTGTTTTTT	CASRVRQTYTGELFF
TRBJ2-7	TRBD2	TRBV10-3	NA	TGTGCCATCGGGGAGGCGGGTCCGGGGGGAGAGCAGTACTTC	CAIGEAGPGGEQYF
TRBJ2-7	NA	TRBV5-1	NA	TGCGCCAGCAGCGCAGGGTTTGGTTTGGACGAGCAGTACTTC	CASSAGFGLDEQYF